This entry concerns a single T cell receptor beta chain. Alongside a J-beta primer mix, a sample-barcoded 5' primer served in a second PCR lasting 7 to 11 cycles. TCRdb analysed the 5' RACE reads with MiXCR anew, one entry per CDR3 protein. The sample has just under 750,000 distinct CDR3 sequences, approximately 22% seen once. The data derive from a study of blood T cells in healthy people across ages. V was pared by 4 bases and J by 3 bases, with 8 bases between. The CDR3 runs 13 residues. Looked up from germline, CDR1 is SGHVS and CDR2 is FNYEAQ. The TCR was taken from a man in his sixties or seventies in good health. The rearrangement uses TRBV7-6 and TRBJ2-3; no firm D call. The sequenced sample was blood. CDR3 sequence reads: CASSSAVTDTQYF. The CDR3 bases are TGTGCCAGCAGCTCTGCAGTGACAGATACGCAGTATTTT.